This T cell receptor (beta chain) was recorded in a study of breast tumors, draining lymph nodes, adjacent tissues (dated by TCRdb to the mid-2010s). For context, the study as a whole: In breast cancer patients, the study compared the TCR beta repertoires of tumor, adjacent nontumor tissue and axillary lymph nodes. The study was designed to assess the relationships and possible T-cell exchange between tumor, surrounding tissue and draining lymph node repertoires in human breast cancer.

Sequenced using an Illumina HiSeq 2000. Multiplex PCR amplification was used to build the TCR beta chain libraries. High-throughput sequencing was used to analyze the amplified TCR beta chain products. The public reads were run again by TCRdb, first through fastp at Q25 and then through MiXCR, and only productive beta chains were kept. All rows with the same CDR3 protein become a single entry with the most common DNA and genes. The sample yields about 230,000 distinct CDR3 sequences; around 32% were counted once. The ten largest clones capture 1.1% to 1.5% of the sample. The study at large found these results: A scenario in which most tumor T cells derive from the lymph node and then expand within tumor tissue was judged to be consistent with the data. Tumor and nontumor tissue repertoires were significantly more similar in luminal-like than in basal-like breast cancer. Tumor T-cell repertoires showed less diversity than lymph node repertoires and more diversity than nontumor tissue repertoires, and tumor T-cell repertoires showed preferential V and J gene usage. The study presented the conclusion that tumor T cells originate in lymph nodes as consistent with a hypothesis, not as something directly demonstrated.

From the cysteine up to the phenylalanine, the CDR3 has a length of 14 residues. Only the CDR3 DNA stays, 42 bases, in frame from base 1. CDR1 DFQATT and CDR2 SNEGSKA were looked up in the germline V gene (reference sequence). Lymph node samples were obtained from the axillary draining lymph nodes of breast cancer patients. Ten or more counts support this clonotype. Its antigen is unknown. One junction end does not reproduce the germline sequence, and a read error may be involved. Sequencing input: axillary lymph node tissue. The TCR sequence derives from a female donor with breast cancer. Some clones in this sample may be carry-over from other donors' samples. The chain is assembled from TRBV20-1 and TRBJ2-5; 7 bases in between match TRBD2. The CDR3 sequence is CSAGTIAGQATQYF. The sequenced DNA: TGCAGTGCTGGGACCATAGCGGGCCAAGCGACCCAGTACTTC.